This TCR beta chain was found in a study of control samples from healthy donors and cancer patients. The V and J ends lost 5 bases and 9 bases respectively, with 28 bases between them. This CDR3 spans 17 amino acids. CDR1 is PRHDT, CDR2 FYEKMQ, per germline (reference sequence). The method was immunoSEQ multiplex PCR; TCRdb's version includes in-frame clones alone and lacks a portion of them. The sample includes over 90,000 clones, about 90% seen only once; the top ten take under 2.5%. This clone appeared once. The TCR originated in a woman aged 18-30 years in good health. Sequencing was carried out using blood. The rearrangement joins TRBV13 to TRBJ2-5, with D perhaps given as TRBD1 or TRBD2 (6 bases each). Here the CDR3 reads CASSLVRLSTARGAQYF. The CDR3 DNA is TGTGCCAGCAGCCTAGTCCGGCTTAGTACAGCGAGGGGGGCCCAGTACTTC.